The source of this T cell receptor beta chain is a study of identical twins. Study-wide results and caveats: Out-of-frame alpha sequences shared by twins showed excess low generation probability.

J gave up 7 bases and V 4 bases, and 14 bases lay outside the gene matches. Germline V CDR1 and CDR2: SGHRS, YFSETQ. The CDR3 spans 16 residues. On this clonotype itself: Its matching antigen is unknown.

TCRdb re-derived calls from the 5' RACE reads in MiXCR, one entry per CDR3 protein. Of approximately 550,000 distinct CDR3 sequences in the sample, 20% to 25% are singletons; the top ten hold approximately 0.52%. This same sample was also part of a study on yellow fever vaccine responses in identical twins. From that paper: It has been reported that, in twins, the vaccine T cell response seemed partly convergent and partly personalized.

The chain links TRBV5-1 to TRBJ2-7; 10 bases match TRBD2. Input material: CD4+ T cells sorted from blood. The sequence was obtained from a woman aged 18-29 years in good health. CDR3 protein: CASSPGEGSGGREQYV. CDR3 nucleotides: TGCGCCAGCAGCCCCGGAGAGGGTAGCGGGGGGCGGGAGCAGTACGTC.